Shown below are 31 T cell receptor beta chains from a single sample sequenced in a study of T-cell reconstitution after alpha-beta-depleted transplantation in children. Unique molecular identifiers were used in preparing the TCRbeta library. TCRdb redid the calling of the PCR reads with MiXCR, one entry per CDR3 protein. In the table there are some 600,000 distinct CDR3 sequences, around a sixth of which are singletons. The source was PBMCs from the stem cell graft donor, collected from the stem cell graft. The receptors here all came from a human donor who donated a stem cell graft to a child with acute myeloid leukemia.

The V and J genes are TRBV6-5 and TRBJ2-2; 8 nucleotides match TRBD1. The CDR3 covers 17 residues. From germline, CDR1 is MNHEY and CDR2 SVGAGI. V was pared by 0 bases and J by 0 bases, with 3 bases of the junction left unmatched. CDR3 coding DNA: TGTGCCAGCAGTTACTCCGAGACAGGGGCGAACACCGGGGAGCTGTTTTTT. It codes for CASSYSETGANTGELFF.

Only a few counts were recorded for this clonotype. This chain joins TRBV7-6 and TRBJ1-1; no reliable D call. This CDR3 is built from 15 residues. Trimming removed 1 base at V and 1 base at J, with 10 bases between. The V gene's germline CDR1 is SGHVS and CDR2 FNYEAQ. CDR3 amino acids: CASSLGYLPNTEAFF. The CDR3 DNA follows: TGTGCCAGCAGCTTAGGATACCTACCGAACACTGAAGCTTTCTTT.

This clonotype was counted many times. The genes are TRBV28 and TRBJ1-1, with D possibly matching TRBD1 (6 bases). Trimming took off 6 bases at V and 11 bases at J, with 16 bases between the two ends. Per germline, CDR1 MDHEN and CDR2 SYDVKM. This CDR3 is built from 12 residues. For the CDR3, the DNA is TGTGCCAGCAGGTACAGGGAGATGAGGGCTTTCTTT. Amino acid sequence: CASRYREMRAFF.

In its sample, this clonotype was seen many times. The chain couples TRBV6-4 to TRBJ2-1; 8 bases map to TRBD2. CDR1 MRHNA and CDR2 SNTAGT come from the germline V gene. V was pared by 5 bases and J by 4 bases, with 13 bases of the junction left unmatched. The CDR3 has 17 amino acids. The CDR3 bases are TGTGCCAGCAGTCGACTAAGCCGGACTAGCTCTTACAATGAGCAGTTCTTC. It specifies CASSRLSRTSSYNEQFF.

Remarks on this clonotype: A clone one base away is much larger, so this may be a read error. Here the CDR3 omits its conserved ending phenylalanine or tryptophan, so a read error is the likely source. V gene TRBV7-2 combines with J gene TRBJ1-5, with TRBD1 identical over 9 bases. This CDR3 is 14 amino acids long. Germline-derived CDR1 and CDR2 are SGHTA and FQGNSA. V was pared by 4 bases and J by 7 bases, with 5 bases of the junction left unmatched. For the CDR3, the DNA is TGTGCCAGCAGCTGGAGACAGGGGGAGCAGCCCCAGCATTAT. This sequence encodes CASSWRQGEQPQHY.

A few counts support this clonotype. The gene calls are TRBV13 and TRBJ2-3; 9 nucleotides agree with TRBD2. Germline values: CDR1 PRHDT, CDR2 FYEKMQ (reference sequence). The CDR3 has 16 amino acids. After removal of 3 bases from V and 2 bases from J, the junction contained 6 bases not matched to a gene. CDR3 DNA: TGTGCCAGCAGCTTTTGGACTAGCGTCACCACAGATACGCAGTATTTT. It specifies CASSFWTSVTTDTQYF.

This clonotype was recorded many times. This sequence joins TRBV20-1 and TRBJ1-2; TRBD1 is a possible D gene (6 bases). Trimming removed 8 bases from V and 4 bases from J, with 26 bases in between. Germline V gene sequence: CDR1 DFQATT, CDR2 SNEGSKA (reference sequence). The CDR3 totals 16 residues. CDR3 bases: TGCAGTTCGACTCGATTGCCGGGACAACCCTCCTATGGCTACACCTTC. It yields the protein CSSTRLPGQPSYGYTF.

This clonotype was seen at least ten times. CDR3 DNA: TGCAGCGTGGGGACAGGGGACGTGTATGAGCAGTACGTC. Translated: CSVGTGDVYEQYV. The chain is built from TRBV29-1 and TRBJ2-7, with 10 nucleotides matching TRBD1. The CDR3 has 13 residues. Germline V gene sequence: CDR1 SQVTM, CDR2 ANQGSEA. After removal of 6 bases from V and 7 bases from J, the junction contained 9 bases not matched to a gene.

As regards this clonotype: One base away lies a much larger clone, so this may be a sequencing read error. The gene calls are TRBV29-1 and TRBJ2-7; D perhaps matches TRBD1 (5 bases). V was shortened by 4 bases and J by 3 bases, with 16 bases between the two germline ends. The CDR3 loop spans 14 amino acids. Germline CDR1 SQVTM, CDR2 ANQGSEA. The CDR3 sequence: CSVAGHGVGYEQYF. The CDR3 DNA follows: TGCAGCGTTGCAGGACATGGGGTAGGCTACGAGCAGTACTTC.

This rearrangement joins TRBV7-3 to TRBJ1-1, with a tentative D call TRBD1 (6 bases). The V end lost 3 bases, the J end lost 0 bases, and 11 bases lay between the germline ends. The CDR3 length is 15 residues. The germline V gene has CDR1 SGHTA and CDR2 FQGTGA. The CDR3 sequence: CASSFRTVLNTEAFF. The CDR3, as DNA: TGTGCCAGCAGCTTCCGGACAGTCTTGAACACTGAAGCTTTCTTT.

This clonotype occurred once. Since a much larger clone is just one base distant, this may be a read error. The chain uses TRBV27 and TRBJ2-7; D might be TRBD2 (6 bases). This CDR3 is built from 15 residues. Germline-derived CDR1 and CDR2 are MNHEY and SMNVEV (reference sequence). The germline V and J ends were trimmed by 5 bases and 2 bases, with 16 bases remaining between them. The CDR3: CASSQAGLRTYEQYV. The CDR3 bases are TGTGCCAGCAGTCAGGCGGGGTTAAGGACCTACGAGCAGTACGTC.

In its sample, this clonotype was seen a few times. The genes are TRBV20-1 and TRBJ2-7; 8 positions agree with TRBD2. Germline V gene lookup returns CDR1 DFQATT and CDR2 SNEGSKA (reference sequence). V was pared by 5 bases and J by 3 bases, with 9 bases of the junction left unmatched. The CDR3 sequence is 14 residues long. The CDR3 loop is CSAFAGGRVYEQYF. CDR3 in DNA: TGCAGTGCTTTTGCGGGGGGCCGAGTCTACGAGCAGTACTTC.

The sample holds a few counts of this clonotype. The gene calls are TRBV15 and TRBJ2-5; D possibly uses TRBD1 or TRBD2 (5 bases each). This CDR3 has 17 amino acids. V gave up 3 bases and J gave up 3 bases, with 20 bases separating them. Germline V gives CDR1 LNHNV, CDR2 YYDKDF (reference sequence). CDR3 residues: CATSSAGISGGKETQYF. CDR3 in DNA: TGTGCCACCAGCAGTGCTGGGATTTCTGGGGGAAAAGAGACCCAGTACTTC.

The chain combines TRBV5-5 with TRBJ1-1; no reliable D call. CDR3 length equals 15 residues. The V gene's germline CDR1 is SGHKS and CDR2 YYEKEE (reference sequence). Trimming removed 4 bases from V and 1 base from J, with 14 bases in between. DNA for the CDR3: TGTGCCAGCAGCCAACCCGGACCGCCGAACACTGAAGCTTTCTTT. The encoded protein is CASSQPGPPNTEAFF.

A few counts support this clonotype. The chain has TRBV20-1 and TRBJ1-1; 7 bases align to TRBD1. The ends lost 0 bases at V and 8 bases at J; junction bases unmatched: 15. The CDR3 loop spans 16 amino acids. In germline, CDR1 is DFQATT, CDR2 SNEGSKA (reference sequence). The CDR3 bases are TGCAGTGCTAGAGATCTCTTGGGACAGAATCCCCCCGAAGCTTTCTTT. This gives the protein CSARDLLGQNPPEAFF.

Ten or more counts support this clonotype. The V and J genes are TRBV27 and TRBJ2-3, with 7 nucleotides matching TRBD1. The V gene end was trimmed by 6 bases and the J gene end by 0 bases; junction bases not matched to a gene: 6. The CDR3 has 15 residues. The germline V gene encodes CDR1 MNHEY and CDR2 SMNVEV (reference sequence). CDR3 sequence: CASRGQLISTDTQYF. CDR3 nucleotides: TGTGCCAGCAGGGGACAGCTCATTAGCACAGATACGCAGTATTTT.

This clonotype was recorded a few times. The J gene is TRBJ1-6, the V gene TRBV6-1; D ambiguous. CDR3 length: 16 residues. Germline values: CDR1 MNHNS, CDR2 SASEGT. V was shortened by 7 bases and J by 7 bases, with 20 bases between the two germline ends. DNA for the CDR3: TGTGCCAGCACCCGGACTGCCCCGCGTGGGAATTCACCCCTCCACTTT. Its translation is CASTRTAPRGNSPLHF.

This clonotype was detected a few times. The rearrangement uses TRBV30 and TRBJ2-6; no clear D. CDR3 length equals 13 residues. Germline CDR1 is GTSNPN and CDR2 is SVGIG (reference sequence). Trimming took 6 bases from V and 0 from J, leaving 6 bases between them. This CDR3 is CACQVSGANVLTF. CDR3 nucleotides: TGTGCCTGCCAGGTCTCTGGGGCCAACGTCCTGACTTTC.

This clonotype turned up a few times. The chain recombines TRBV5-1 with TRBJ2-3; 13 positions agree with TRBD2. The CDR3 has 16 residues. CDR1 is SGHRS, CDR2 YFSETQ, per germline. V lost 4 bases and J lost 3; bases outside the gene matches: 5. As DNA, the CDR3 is TGCGCCAGCAGCACACGGACTAGCGGGGGTACAGATACGCAGTATTTT. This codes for CASSTRTSGGTDTQYF.

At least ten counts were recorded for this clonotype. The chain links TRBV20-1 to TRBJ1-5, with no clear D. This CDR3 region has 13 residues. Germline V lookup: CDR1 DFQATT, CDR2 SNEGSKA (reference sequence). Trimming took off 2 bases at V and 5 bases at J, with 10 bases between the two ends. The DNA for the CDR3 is TGCAGTGCTAGACTGGAGGCGGATCAGCCCCAGCATTTT. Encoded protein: CSARLEADQPQHF.

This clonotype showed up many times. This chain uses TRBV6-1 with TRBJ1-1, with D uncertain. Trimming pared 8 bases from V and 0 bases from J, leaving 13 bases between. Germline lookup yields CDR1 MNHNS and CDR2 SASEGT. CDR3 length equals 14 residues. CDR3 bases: TGTGCCAGCCGCCCGGGGAGAATGAACACTGAAGCTTTCTTT. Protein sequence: CASRPGRMNTEAFF.

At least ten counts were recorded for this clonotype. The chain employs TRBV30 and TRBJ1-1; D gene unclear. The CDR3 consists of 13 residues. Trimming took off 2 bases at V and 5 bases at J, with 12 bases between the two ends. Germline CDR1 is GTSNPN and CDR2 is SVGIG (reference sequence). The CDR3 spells CAWSQTPGTEAFF. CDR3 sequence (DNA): TGTGCCTGGAGTCAGACCCCAGGTACTGAAGCTTTCTTT.

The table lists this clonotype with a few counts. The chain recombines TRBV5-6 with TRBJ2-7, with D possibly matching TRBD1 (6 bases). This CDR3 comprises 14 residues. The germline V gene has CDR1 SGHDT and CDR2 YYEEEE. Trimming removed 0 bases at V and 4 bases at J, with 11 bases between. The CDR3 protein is CASSLGTVPYEQYV. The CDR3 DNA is TGTGCCAGCAGCTTGGGGACAGTACCTTACGAGCAGTACGTC.

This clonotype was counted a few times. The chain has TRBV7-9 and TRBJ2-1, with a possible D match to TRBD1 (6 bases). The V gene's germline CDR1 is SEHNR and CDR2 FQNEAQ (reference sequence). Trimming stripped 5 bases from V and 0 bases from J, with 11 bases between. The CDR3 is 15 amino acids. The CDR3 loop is CASSRGHSSYNEQFF. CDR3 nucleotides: TGTGCCAGCAGCCGGGGACATAGCTCCTACAATGAGCAGTTCTTC.

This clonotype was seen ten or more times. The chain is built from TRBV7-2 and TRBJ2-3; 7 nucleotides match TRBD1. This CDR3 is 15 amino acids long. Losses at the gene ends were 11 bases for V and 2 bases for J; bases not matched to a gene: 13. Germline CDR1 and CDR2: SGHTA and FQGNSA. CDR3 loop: CACTTGAFPTDTQYF. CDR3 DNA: TGTGCCTGTACCACAGGGGCATTTCCCACAGATACGCAGTATTTT.

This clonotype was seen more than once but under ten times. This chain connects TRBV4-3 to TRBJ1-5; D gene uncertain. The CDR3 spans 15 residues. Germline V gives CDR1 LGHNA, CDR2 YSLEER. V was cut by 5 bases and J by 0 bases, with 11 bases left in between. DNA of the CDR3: TGCGCCAGCAGCGCCACAGAAAATAGCAATCAGCCCCAGCATTTT. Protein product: CASSATENSNQPQHF.

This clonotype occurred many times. CDR3 protein: CASRERGGIDTQYF. As DNA, the CDR3 is TGTGCCAGCAGAGAGCGGGGGGGCATCGATACGCAGTATTTT. J is TRBJ2-3 and V is TRBV6-1; 10 bases line up with TRBD2. The junction had 6 bases not matched to a gene; V was cut back by 6 bases and J by 6 bases. This CDR3 spans 14 amino acids. Germline values: CDR1 MNHNS, CDR2 SASEGT.

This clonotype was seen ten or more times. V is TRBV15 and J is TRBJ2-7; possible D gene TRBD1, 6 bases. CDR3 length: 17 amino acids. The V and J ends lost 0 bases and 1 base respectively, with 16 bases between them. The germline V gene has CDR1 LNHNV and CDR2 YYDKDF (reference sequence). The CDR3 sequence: CATSRDRWQGLSYEQYF. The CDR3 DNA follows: TGTGCCACCAGCAGAGATCGGTGGCAGGGGCTTTCCTACGAGCAGTACTTC.

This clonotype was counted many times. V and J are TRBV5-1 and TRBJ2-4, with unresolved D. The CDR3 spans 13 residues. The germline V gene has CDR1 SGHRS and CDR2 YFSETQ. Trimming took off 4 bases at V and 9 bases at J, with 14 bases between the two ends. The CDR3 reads CASSPDASRIQYF. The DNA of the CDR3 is TGCGCCAGCAGCCCGGACGCTTCTCGCATTCAGTACTTC.

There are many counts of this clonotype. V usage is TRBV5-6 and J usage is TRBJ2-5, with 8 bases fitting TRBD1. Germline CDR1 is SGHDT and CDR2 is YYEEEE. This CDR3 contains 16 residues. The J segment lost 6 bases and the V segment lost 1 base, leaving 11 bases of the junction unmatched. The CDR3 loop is CASSLPGTGIGKTQYF. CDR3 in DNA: TGTGCCAGCAGCTTGCCGGGGACAGGCATCGGGAAGACCCAGTACTTC.

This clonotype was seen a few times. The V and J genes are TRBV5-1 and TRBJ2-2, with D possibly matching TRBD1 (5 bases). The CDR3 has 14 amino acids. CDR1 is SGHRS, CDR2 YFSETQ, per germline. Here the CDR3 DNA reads TGCGCAAGCGAAAGGGCAGGGTACACCGGGGAGCTGTTTTTT. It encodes CASERAGYTGELFF. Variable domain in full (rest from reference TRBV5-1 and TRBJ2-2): KAGVTQTPRYLIKTRGQQVTLSCSPISGHRSVSWYQQTPGQGLQFLFEYFSETQRNKGNFPGRFSGRQFSNSRSEMNVSTLELGDSALYLCASERAGYTGELFFGEGSRLTVL.